Shown below are 9 T cell receptor beta chains from a single sample sequenced in a study of cytomegalovirus exposure and HLA in healthy donors. Use of 60 Vbeta and 13 Jbeta primers characterized the PCR. Sequencing used immunoSEQ multiplex PCR; TCRdb keeps in-frame clones, though not all of them. This table holds around 180,000 clones, approximately 84% found once. Source material: PBMCs. The receptor source for this set is a man between 18 and 29 years old in good health and CMV-seronegative.

This chain joins TRBV11-1 and TRBJ2-5; possible D gene TRBD1, 6 bases. From germline, CDR1 is SGHAT and CDR2 FQDESV (reference sequence). The CDR3 extends over 14 amino acids. With 3 bases removed from V and 5 bases from J, the gap between germline ends came to 13 bases. In DNA form, the CDR3 reads TGTGCCAGCAGCTTGGACAGCCGCCGGGAGACCCAGTACTTC. Protein product: CASSLDSRRETQYF.

This chain joins TRBV28 and TRBJ2-7; TRBD2 aligns across 10 bases. Germline-derived CDR1 and CDR2 are MDHEN and SYDVKM. Trimming took 5 bases from V and 4 from J; bases not matched to a gene: 8. The CDR3 contains 15 residues. DNA of the CDR3: TGTGCCAGCAGTCCCGAGCGGGAGGGTCGGTACGAGCAGTACTTC. Residues: CASSPEREGRYEQYF.

V gene TRBV5-4 combines with J gene TRBJ1-2; 9 bases are shared with TRBD1. The CDR3 extends over 16 amino acids. From germline, CDR1 is SGHNT and CDR2 YYREEE (reference sequence). V lost 5 bases and J lost 0; bases outside the gene matches: 8. The CDR3 loop is CASSYGQGTANYGYTF. The CDR3 bases are TGTGCCAGCAGTTACGGACAGGGGACCGCTAACTATGGCTACACCTTC.

This chain connects TRBV5-1 to TRBJ1-2, with D uncertain. The CDR3 consists of 14 residues. Trimming took 4 bases from V and 4 from J, leaving 14 bases between them. Looked up from germline, CDR1 is SGHRS and CDR2 is YFSETQ. CDR3 in amino acids: CASSPGGRIYGYTF. CDR3 coding DNA: TGCGCCAGCAGCCCCGGCGGCCGGATCTATGGCTACACCTTC.

As to this clone: A read error may produce the germline difference seen at one junction end. V is TRBV5-1 and J is TRBJ2-2, with D possibly being TRBD2 (6 bases). There are 12 residues in the CDR3. Looked up from germline, CDR1 is SGHRS and CDR2 is YFSETQ. CDR3 protein: CASSSTYGGLFF. The CDR3, as DNA: TGCGCCAGCAGCTCGACCTACGGGGGGCTGTTTTTT.

V and J are TRBV15 and TRBJ1-4; weak D call: TRBD1 (6 bases). The CDR3 is 16 amino acids. Trimming took off 3 bases at V and 2 bases at J, with 13 bases between the two ends. The germline gives CDR1 LNHNV, CDR2 YYDKDF (reference sequence). The CDR3 protein is CATSRGRGATNEKLFF. The CDR3 DNA sequence: TGTGCCACCAGCAGGGGCAGGGGTGCTACTAATGAAAAACTGTTTTTT.

The chain combines TRBV9 with TRBJ2-7, with D possibly being TRBD2 (6 bases). The germline V gene has CDR1 SGDLS and CDR2 YYNGEE. The CDR3 spans 15 residues. V gave up 0 bases and J gave up 5 bases, with 15 bases separating them. CDR3 DNA sequence: TGTGCCAGCAGCGTAGGGACGGGAGAGGGTGACGAGCAGTACTTC. Its protein product is CASSVGTGEGDEQYF. The variable domain in full, completed from reference TRBV9 and TRBJ2-7, reads DSGVTQTPKHLITATGQRVTLRCSPRSGDLSVYWYQQSLDQGLQFLIQYYNGEERAKGNILERFSAQQFPDLHSELNLSSLELGDSALYFCASSVGTGEGDEQYFGPGTRLTVT.

The sample holds a few counts of this clone. This sequence joins TRBV5-1 and TRBJ2-7; tentatively, D is TRBD2 (5 bases). The CDR3 length is 15 residues. V gave up 4 bases and J gave up 5 bases, with 19 bases separating them. Germline CDR1 SGHRS, CDR2 YFSETQ. CDR3 sequence reads: CASSLGPQRNHEQYF. The CDR3 nucleotides read TGCGCCAGCAGCCTTGGACCCCAGCGGAACCACGAGCAGTACTTC.

CDR3 region: CASSLIGGSTDTQYF. For the CDR3, the DNA is TGTGCCAGCAGCTTAATAGGGGGTAGCACAGATACGCAGTATTTT. The chain is built from TRBV7-3 and TRBJ2-3; D possibly corresponds to TRBD1 (6 bases). Germline CDR1 reads SGHTA; CDR2 reads FQGTGA. The CDR3 spans 15 residues. Trimming removed 1 base at V and 0 bases at J, with 8 bases between.